The following is a TCR beta chain sequence with its context. The antigen remains unidentified. This specimen belongs to a study of graft-versus-host responses after intestinal transplantation. Study outcomes and limitations: Those patients showing graft-donor T cell macrochimerism displayed high graft-versus-host to host-versus-graft clonal ratios in allografts.

Graft samples were processed, releasing intraepithelial and lamina propria lymphocytes. Some clones are missing from TCRdb's copy, which holds only in-frame ones; the method was immunoSEQ multiplex PCR. The profile shows roughly 19,000 clones, approximately 72% of them singletons. The receptor was isolated from a human patient who received an intestinal transplant, so some T cells may come from the graft donor. The specimen comprised ileum tissue, sampled about 3 weeks after intestinal transplant.

CDR3 protein: CASSLLKGAAGNTIYF. In nucleotides, the CDR3 is TGTGCCAGCAGCTTACTAAAGGGGGCGGCTGGAAACACCATATATTTT. This chain links TRBV13 with TRBJ1-3; 7 nucleotides match TRBD1. The CDR3 contains 16 residues. Germline V gives CDR1 PRHDT, CDR2 FYEKMQ (reference sequence). V lost 2 bases and J lost 2; bases outside the gene matches: 6.